This entry is about one TCR beta chain. Its antigen is not known. The record originates from a study of shared clonotypes between healthy human individuals. J lost 1 base, V lost 2 bases, and 3 bases had no gene match. The CDR3 extends over 15 amino acids. Germline values: CDR1 WNHNN, CDR2 SYGVQD (reference sequence). Approximately 30,000 T cell genomes (approximately 0.2 ug DNA) went into each sorted-subset replicate. Profiling relied on immunoSEQ multiplex PCR, and the TCRdb table lists in-frame clones only, not all of them. The sample gives approximately 2.1 million clones, over 90% of which show up once; about 0.37% is in the top ten. Findings and limits, study-wide: The four-donor shared clonotypes exceeded non-shared clonotypes in generation probability, with non-shared ones scoring lower.

There were no recent acute infections or vaccinations among the donors, who were healthy HIV-negative adults. Splitting the CD4+ cells yielded a CD45RA+ naive subset and a CD45RA-negative memory subset. The chain is built from TRBV10-1 and TRBJ1-1; 8 bases line up with TRBD1. The receptor was derived from a man aged 18 to 29 in good health. Some clones in this sample may be carry-over from other donors' samples. The specimen was naive CD4+ T cells from PBMCs. Subset reported: CD45RA+ positively selected. The CDR3 is CASSETGGKNTEAFF. The CDR3 DNA sequence: TGCGCCAGCAGTGAGACAGGGGGTAAGAACACTGAAGCTTTCTTT.